This T cell receptor (beta chain) was identified during a study of cytomegalovirus exposure and HLA in healthy donors. For the study at large: In a previous analysis, nearly 120 million unique TCR beta sequences were found from about 190 million T cells. Out of fewer than 500 genotyped donors, about 81% belonged to the Caucasian-associated ancestry cluster. Notes on the study in general: Follow-up analysis later connected one missense variant in DCLRE1C with trimming of TCR beta V- and J-genes. The study designated 160 or so TCR beta chains cytomegalovirus-associated.

PCR employed 60 Vbeta and 13 Jbeta primers. Here immunoSEQ multiplex PCR was the method, and the copy in TCRdb shows in-frame clones only, minus some. Of 120,000 or so clones in the sample, approximately 77% were seen once. The CDR3 totals 17 residues. Germline CDR1 SEHNR, CDR2 FQNEAQ (reference sequence). Trimming removed 4 bases from V and 5 bases from J; junction bases left unmatched: 10. A remark on this clone: Antigen: not known.

This chain uses TRBV7-9 with TRBJ2-2; 10 bases are a match to TRBD2. Sequencing was performed on PBMCs. The source of this sequence is a man aged 18 to 30 in good health and CMV-seronegative. The CDR3 nucleotides are TGTGCCAGCAGCTCCACTACTAGCGGGGAAATAACCGGGGAGCTGTTTTTT. This codes for CASSSTTSGEITGELFF.